A selection of T cell receptor beta chains follows, all from one sample in a study of T cell responses to AZD1222 COVID-19 vaccine. Method: immunoSEQ multiplex PCR; TCRdb's copy keeps in-frame clones and lacks some. The sample lists over 60,000 clones; roughly 87% were seen once. The sample was peripheral blood, taken on day 0 of AZD1222 vaccination. Every receptor here comes from an adult in good health. Both conserved end residues are part of each CDR3.

j_gene: TRBJ2-1; v_gene: TRBV21-1; CDR3aa: CASSKARKNDKYNEQFF
j_gene: TRBJ2-7; v_gene: TRBV11-2; CDR3aa: CASSIRTSGDYEQYF
j_gene: TRBJ2-7; v_gene: TRBV19; CDR3aa: CASSTPPRDRGLLMTYYEQYF
j_gene: TRBJ1-2; v_gene: TRBV7-2; CDR3aa: CASSSGPQDYGYTF
j_gene: TRBJ1-6; v_gene: TRBV5-5; CDR3aa: CASSTQGAVYNSPLHF
j_gene: TRBJ1-5; v_gene: TRBV19; CDR3aa: CASSPRHGGAGNQPQHF
j_gene: TRBJ2-5; v_gene: TRBV7-9; CDR3aa: CASSDRDKGRGETQYF
j_gene: TRBJ1-1; v_gene: TRBV2; CDR3aa: CASRGQGAIRAEAFF
j_gene: TRBJ2-7; v_gene: TRBV14; CDR3aa: CASSTRTGVYEQYF
j_gene: TRBJ2-2; v_gene: TRBV6-4; CDR3aa: CASSRQGDGTGELFF
j_gene: TRBJ1-4; v_gene: TRBV29-1; CDR3aa: CSAERQNGKLFF
j_gene: TRBJ2-2; v_gene: TRBV30; CDR3aa: CAWSTSGTGELFF
j_gene: TRBJ2-5; v_gene: TRBV7-2; CDR3aa: CASSPTRGLQETQYF
j_gene: TRBJ1-4; v_gene: TRBV3-1/TRBV3-2; CDR3aa: CASSQDRFGFSGPANEKLFF
j_gene: TRBJ1-1; v_gene: TRBV5-1; CDR3aa: CASSLAGQGEAFF
j_gene: TRBJ2-3; v_gene: TRBV11-2; CDR3aa: CASSLAVFTDTQYF
j_gene: TRBJ1-3; v_gene: TRBV5-8; CDR3aa: CASSLARSSGNTIYF
j_gene: TRBJ1-1; v_gene: TRBV9; CDR3aa: CASTGSEGMNTEAFF
j_gene: TRBJ1-5; v_gene: TRBV19; CDR3aa: CASSGEGTQPQHF
j_gene: TRBJ1-4; v_gene: TRBV19; CDR3aa: CASNAQGAGGEKLFF
j_gene: TRBJ1-4; v_gene: TRBV27; CDR3aa: CASSPDRQSGKLFF
j_gene: TRBJ1-1; v_gene: TRBV7-9; CDR3aa: CASSSTGLTEAFF
j_gene: TRBJ2-5; v_gene: TRBV28; CDR3aa: CASSGRMGEETQYF
j_gene: TRBJ1-2; v_gene: TRBV30; CDR3aa: CAWSPASDYGYTF
j_gene: TRBJ1-2; v_gene: TRBV14; CDR3aa: CASSHPQGRDGYTF
j_gene: TRBJ1-4; v_gene: TRBV7-9; CDR3aa: CASSLTGEGEKLFF
j_gene: TRBJ2-7; v_gene: TRBV30; CDR3aa: CAWRTGSGPYEQYF
j_gene: TRBJ2-3; v_gene: TRBV2; CDR3aa: CASRIGGSTDTQYF
j_gene: TRBJ1-4; v_gene: TRBV7-2; CDR3aa: CASSPHAGDNEKLFF
j_gene: TRBJ1-1; v_gene: TRBV19; CDR3aa: CASSKGAASRTNEAFF
j_gene: TRBJ1-2; v_gene: TRBV28; CDR3aa: CASSPDRGDGYTF
j_gene: TRBJ2-7; v_gene: TRBV6-1; CDR3aa: CASSEPGRDEQYF
j_gene: TRBJ1-1; v_gene: TRBV11-2; CDR3aa: CASSLSTATEAFF
j_gene: TRBJ2-1; v_gene: TRBV7-2; CDR3aa: CASSSNRPAYNEQFF
j_gene: TRBJ1-6; v_gene: TRBV30; CDR3aa: CAWSGGPPLHF
j_gene: TRBJ2-7; v_gene: TRBV28; CDR3aa: CASSYDLREGKYEQYF
j_gene: TRBJ2-7; v_gene: TRBV20-1; CDR3aa: CSARMTYEQYF
j_gene: TRBJ1-2; v_gene: TRBV9; CDR3aa: CASSVDVGAEGYTF
j_gene: TRBJ1-6; v_gene: TRBV2; CDR3aa: CASSVETDPNSPLHF
j_gene: TRBJ1-2; v_gene: TRBV5-1; CDR3aa: CASSLVSTNYGYTF
j_gene: TRBJ1-2; v_gene: TRBV6-5; CDR3aa: CASRDSFQANYGYTF
j_gene: TRBJ1-2; v_gene: TRBV7-6; CDR3aa: CASSFGIVGGYTF
j_gene: TRBJ1-2; v_gene: TRBV29-1; CDR3aa: CSVEGQALAYGYTF
j_gene: TRBJ2-7; v_gene: TRBV30; CDR3aa: CAWSKGHYEQYF